This TCR beta chain was captured in a study of response to subunit inactivated influenza vaccine. The V and J ends lost 0 bases and 0 bases respectively, with 7 bases between them. The CDR3 contains 15 residues. Germline assignment: CDR1 MDHEN and CDR2 SYDVKM. TCRdb re-analysed the RT-PCR reads in MiXCR, keeping a single row per CDR3 protein. The repertoire holds 710,000 or so distinct CDR3 sequences, with more than 15% as singletons. Findings of the study overall: That few new T cells are recruited by each seasonal influenza vaccination was the authors' suggestion.

A few counts support this clonotype. Its antigen is not known. The sequenced sample was PBMCs from blood, obtained 12 days after vaccination. This receptor was obtained from a man aged 45 to 65 who received an inactivated influenza vaccine. The gene calls are TRBV28 and TRBJ2-3; tentatively, D is TRBD2 (5 bases). CDR3 DNA sequence: TGTGCCAGCAGTTTATGGGGGAGTAGCACAGATACGCAGTATTTT. Amino acids: CASSLWGSSTDTQYF.